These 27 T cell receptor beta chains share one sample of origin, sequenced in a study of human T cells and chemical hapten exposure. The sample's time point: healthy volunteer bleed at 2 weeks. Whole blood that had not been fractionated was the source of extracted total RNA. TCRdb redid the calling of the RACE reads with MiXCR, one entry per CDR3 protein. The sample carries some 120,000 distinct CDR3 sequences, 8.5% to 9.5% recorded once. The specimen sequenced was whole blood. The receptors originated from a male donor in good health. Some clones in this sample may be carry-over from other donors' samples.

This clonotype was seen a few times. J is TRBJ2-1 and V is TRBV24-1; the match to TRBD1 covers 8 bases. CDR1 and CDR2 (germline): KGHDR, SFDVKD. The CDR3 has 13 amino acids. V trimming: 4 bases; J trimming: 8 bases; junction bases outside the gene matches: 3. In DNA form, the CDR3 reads TGTGCCACCAGTGAGACAGGGGTTGATGAGCAGTTCTTC. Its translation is CATSETGVDEQFF.

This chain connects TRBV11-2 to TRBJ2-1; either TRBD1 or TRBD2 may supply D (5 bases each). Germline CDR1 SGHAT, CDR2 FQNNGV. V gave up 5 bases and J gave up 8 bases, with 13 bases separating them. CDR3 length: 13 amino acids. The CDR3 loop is CASSTWGPHEQFF. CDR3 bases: TGTGCCAGCAGCACCTGGGGACCACATGAGCAGTTCTTC. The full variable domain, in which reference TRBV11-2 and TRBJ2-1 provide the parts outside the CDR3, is EAGVAQSPRYKIIEKRQSVAFWCNPISGHATLYWYQQILGQGPKLLIQFQNNGVVDDSQLPKDRFSAERLKGVDSTLKIQPAKLEDSAVYLCASSTWGPHEQFFGPGTRLTVL.

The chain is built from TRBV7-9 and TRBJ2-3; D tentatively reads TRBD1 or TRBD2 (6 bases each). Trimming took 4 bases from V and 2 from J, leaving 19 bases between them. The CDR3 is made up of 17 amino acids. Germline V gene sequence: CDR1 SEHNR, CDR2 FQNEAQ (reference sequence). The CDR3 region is CASSSLRGVGDTDTQYF. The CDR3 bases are TGTGCCAGCAGCTCCTTAAGGGGGGTTGGGGACACAGATACGCAGTATTTT.

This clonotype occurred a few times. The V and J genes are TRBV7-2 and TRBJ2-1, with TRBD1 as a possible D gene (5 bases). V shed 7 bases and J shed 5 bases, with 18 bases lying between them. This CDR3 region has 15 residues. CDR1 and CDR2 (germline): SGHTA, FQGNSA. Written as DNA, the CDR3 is TGTGCCAGCACGCCTTATGCAGGGCAACACAATGAGCAGTTCTTC. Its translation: CASTPYAGQHNEQFF.

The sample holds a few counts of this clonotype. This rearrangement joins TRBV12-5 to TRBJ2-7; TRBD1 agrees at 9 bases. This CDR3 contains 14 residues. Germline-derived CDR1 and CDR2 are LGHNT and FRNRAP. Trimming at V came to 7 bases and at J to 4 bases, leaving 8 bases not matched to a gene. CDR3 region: CASAHGTGLYEQYF. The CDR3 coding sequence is TGTGCTAGTGCCCACGGGACAGGGCTTTACGAGCAGTACTTC.

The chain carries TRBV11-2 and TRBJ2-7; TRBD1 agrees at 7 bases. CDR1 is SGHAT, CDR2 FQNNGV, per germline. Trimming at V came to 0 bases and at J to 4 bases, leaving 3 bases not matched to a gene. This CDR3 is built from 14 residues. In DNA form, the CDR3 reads TGTGCCAGCAGCTTAGAACAGGGGCAGTACGAGCAGTACTTC. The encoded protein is CASSLEQGQYEQYF.

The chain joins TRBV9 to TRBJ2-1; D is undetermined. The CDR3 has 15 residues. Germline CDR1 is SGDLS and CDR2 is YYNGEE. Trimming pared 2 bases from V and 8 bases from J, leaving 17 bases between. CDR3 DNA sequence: TGTGCCAGCAGCGTTTTATCCGAAGGCGATCATGAGCAGTTCTTC. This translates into CASSVLSEGDHEQFF.

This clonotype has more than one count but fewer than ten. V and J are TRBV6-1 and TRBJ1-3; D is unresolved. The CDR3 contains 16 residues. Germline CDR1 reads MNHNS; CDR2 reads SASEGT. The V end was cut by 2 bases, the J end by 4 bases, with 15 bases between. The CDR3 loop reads CASSETVLSDGNTIYF. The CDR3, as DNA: TGTGCCAGCAGTGAAACGGTACTTTCTGACGGAAACACCATATATTTT.

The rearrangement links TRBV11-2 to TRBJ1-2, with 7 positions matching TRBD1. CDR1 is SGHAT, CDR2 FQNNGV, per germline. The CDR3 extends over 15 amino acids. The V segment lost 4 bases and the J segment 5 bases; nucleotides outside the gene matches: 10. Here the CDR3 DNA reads TGTGCCAGCAGCTCTCCGACAGGGTCTCCGTATGGCTACACCTTC. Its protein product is CASSSPTGSPYGYTF. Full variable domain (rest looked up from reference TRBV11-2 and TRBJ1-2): EAGVAQSPRYKIIEKRQSVAFWCNPISGHATLYWYQQILGQGPKLLIQFQNNGVVDDSQLPKDRFSAERLKGVDSTLKIQPAKLEDSAVYLCASSSPTGSPYGYTFGSGTRLTVV.

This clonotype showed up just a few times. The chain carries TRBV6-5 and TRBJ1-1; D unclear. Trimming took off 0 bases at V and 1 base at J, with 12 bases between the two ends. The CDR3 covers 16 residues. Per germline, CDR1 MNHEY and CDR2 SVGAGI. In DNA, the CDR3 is TGTGCCAGCAGTTACTCCGGCATCGGGCGGAACACTGAAGCTTTCTTT. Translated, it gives CASSYSGIGRNTEAFF.

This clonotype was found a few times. CDR3 bases: TGCAGCGGATGGGGGGCCACTGAAGCTTTCTTT. This gives the protein CSGWGATEAFF. This sequence joins TRBV29-1 and TRBJ1-1; D perhaps matches TRBD1 (6 bases). The CDR3 extends over 11 amino acids. CDR1 and CDR2 (germline): SQVTM, ANQGSEA. With 7 bases removed from V and 4 bases from J, the gap between germline ends came to 10 bases.

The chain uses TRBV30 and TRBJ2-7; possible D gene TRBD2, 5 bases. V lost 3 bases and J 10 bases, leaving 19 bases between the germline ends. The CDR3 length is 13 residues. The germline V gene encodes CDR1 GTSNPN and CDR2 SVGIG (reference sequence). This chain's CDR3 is CAWSAFGVPRQYF. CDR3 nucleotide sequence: TGTGCCTGGAGCGCGTTCGGGGTACCGAGACAGTACTTC.

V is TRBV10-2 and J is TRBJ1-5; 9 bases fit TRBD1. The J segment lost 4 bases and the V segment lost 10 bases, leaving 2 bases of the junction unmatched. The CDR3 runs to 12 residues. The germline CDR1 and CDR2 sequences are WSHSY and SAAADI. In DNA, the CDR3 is TGCGCCACCGGGACAGGGAATCAGCCCCAGCATTTT. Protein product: CATGTGNQPQHF.

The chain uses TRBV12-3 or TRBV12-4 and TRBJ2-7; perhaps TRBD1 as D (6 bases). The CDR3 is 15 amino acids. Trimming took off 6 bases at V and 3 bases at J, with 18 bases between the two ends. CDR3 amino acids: CASSHPQDSFYEQYF. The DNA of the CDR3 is TGTGCCAGCAGCCACCCCCAGGACAGCTTCTACGAGCAGTACTTC.

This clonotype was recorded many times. The CDR3 DNA is TGTGCCAGCAGTTTAAGCCCGGCGAAAGGGAACGAACACGAGCAGTACTTC. It translates to CASSLSPAKGNEHEQYF. The chain combines TRBV28 with TRBJ2-7; D gene uncertain. V gave up 2 bases and J gave up 5 bases, with 22 bases separating them. CDR3 length: 17 residues. Germline V gives CDR1 MDHEN, CDR2 SYDVKM. The full variable domain, with the rest looked up from reference TRBV28 and TRBJ2-7, is DVKVTQSSRYLVKRTGEKVFLECVQDMDHENMFWYRQDPGLGLRLIYFSYDVKMKEKGDIPEGYSVSREKKERFSLILESASTNQTSMYLCASSLSPAKGNEHEQYFGPGTRLTVT.

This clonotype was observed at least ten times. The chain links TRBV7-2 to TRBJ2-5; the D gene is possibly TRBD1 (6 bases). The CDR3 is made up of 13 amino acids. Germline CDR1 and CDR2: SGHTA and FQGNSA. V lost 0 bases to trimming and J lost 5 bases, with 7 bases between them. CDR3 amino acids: CASSLAQGETQYF. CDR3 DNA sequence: TGTGCCAGCAGCTTAGCGCAGGGGGAGACCCAGTACTTC.

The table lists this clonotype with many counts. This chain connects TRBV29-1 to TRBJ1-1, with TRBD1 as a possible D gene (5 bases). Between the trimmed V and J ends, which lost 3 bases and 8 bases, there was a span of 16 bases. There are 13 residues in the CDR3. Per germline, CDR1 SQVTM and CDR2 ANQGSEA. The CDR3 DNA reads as TGCAGCGTTGAGGGGGTATCGCGGGCCGAAGCTTTCTTT. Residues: CSVEGVSRAEAFF.

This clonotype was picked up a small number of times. The CDR3 nucleotides read TGTGCCAGCAGCCGCGACAGGGCCACCCTCCACTTT. Translation: CASSRDRATLHF. The V call is TRBV13, the J call TRBJ1-6; 7 bases agree with TRBD1. There are 12 residues in the CDR3. The V gene's germline CDR1 is PRHDT and CDR2 FYEKMQ (reference sequence). Trimming at V came to 5 bases and at J to 14 bases, leaving 6 bases not matched to a gene.

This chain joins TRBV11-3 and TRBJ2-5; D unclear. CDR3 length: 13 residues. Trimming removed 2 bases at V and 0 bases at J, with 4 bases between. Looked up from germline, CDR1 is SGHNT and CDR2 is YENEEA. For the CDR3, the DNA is TGTGCCAGCAGCTTACTCTACCAAGAGACCCAGTACTTC. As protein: CASSLLYQETQYF.

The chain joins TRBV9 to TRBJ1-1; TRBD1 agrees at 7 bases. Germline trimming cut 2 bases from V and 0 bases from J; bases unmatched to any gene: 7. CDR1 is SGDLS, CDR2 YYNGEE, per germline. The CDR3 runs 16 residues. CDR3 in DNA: TGTGCCAGCAGCGTTGGGACAGACCTTATGAACACTGAAGCTTTCTTT. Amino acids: CASSVGTDLMNTEAFF.

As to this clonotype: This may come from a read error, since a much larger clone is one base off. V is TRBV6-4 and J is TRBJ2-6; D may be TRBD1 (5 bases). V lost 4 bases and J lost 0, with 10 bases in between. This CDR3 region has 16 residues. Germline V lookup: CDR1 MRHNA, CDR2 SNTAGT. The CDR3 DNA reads TGTGCCAGCAGTGCCAGGACAAACTCTGGGGCCAACGTCCTGACTTTC. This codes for CASSARTNSGANVLTF.

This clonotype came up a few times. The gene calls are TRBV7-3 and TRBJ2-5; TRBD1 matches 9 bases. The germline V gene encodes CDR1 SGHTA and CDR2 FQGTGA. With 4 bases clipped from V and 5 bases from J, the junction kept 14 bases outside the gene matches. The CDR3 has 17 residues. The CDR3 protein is CASSSTGRGQGQETQYF. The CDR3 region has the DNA TGTGCCAGCAGCTCGACCGGTCGGGGACAGGGTCAGGAGACCCAGTACTTC.

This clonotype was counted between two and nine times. The CDR3: CASSERFEGDTEAFF. The CDR3 DNA sequence: TGTGCCAGCAGTGAACGTTTCGAGGGGGACACTGAAGCTTTCTTT. The chain uses TRBV6-1 and TRBJ1-1; D is possibly TRBD1 (6 bases). The germline V and J ends were trimmed by 2 bases and 3 bases, with 13 bases remaining between them. The germline V gene encodes CDR1 MNHNS and CDR2 SASEGT. The CDR3 is made up of 15 amino acids.

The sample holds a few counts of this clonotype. The CDR3: CASRQGTGDQPQHF. DNA of the CDR3: TGTGCCAGCAGACAGGGGACAGGGGATCAGCCCCAGCATTTT. The chain is built from TRBV5-5 and TRBJ1-5; 10 nucleotides line up with TRBD1. Trimming at V came to 5 bases and at J to 5 bases, leaving 4 bases not matched to a gene. The CDR3 covers 14 residues. CDR1 and CDR2 from the germline V gene are SGHKS and YYEKEE (reference sequence).

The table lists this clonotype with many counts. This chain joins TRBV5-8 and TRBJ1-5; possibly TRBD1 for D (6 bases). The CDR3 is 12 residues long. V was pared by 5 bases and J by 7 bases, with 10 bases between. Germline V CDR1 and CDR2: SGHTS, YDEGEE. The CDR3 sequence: CASRYRAQPQHF. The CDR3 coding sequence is TGTGCCAGCAGATACAGGGCCCAGCCCCAGCATTTT.

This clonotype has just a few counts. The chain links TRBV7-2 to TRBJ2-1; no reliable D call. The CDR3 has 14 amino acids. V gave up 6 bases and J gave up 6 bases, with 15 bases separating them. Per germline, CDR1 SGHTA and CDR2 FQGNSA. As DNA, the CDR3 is TGTGCCAGCAGTTCAGTCTTAGCAAGCAATGAGCAGTTCTTC. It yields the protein CASSSVLASNEQFF.

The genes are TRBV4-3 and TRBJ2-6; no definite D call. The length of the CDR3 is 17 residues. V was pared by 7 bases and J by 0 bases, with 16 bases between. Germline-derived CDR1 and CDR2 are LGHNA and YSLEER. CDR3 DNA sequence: TGCGCCAGCACTCCGGGCTATCAGAGCTCTGGGGCCAACGTCCTGACTTTC. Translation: CASTPGYQSSGANVLTF.